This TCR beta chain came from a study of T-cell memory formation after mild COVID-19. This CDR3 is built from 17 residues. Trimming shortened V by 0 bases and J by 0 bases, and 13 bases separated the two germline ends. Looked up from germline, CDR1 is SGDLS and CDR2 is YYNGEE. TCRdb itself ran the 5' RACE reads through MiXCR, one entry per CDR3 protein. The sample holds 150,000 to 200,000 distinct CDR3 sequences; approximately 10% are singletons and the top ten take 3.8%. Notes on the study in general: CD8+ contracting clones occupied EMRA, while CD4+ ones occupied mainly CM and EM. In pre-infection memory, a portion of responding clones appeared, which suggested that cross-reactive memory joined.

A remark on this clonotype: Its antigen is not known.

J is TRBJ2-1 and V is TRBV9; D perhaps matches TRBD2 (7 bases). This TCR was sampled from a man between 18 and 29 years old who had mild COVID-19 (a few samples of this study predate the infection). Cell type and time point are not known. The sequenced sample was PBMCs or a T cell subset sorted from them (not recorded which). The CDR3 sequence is CASSVGGGAGSYNEQFF. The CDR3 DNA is TGTGCCAGCAGCGTAGGTGGGGGGGCTGGCTCCTACAATGAGCAGTTCTTC.